The clone carrying this T cell receptor (beta chain) was seen only once. What it recognizes is unknown. Individuals having autoimmune disease history or systemic immunosuppression were not enrolled. The data are from a study of OX40 agonist ivuxolimab in advanced cancers. Study information: Partial responses occurred in Three dose-escalation patients, one with hepatocellular carcinoma and two with cutaneous melanoma.

Profiling relied on immunoSEQ multiplex PCR, and the TCRdb table lists in-frame clones only, not all of them. This sample has tens of thousands of clones, with more than 80% found just once. Study-wide points: In the 0.1 to 3.0 mg/kg range, CD4+ and CD8+ blood T cells had expanded clonally by week 6.

Germline assignment: CDR1 KGHSH and CDR2 LQKENI. Deletions cut 5 bases from V and 3 bases from J, with 17 bases between. The CDR3 is 16 residues long. This clonotype was obtained from an adult with an advanced solid tumor such as melanoma, head and neck, liver or kidney cancer. The chain has TRBV18 and TRBJ2-1, with D tentatively TRBD2 (6 bases). Sequenced material: CD4+ or CD8+ T cells sorted from blood, taken in a trial of the OX40 agonist ivuxolimab. CDR3 DNA: TGTGCCAGCTCATCCGCGGCGGGAACACACTACAATGAGCAGTTCTTC. It is translated as CASSSAAGTHYNEQFF. The variable domain in full, completed from reference TRBV18 and TRBJ2-1, reads NAGVMQNPRHLVRRRGQEARLRCSPMKGHSHVYWYRQLPEEGLKFMVYLQKENIIDESGMPKERFSAEFPKEGPSILRIQQVVRGDSAAYFCASSSAAGTHYNEQFFGPGTRLTVL.